By share, the clone carrying this T cell receptor beta chain ranks as medium-sized (0.01 to 0.1%). Investigators took RNA and DNA out together from 20-30 mg of unsorted bulk tissue. Patients had chronic HBV infection and were treatment-naive. The investigators made TCR beta cDNA from 400 to 500 ng total RNA, using a constant-region primer. Three rounds of nested multiplex PCR with slightly modified ARM-PCR produced TCR beta libraries. TRBV1-TRBV30 forward primers paired with a C-beta reverse primer were used in the first two PCR rounds, which ran roughly 10 cycles each. MiXCR, applied by TCRdb to the multiplex PCR reads, yields one record per CDR3 protein. This sample yields some 130,000 distinct CDR3 sequences, of which nearly 70% are seen a single time; over 8% belongs to the top ten. These data are taken from a study of tumor-infiltrating lymphocytes in primary liver carcinoma. Deletions cut 5 bases from V and 0 bases from J, with 10 bases between. The germline V gene encodes CDR1 SGHAT and CDR2 FQNNGV. The CDR3 runs to 14 residues.

Sequenced sample: tumor-adjacent normal liver tissue. The TCR sequence derives from a woman aged 60-75 years with primary liver carcinoma and hepatitis B virus infection. This chain uses TRBV11-2 with TRBJ1-2; tentative D call: TRBD1 (6 bases). The CDR3 DNA reads TGTGCCAGCAGCCCAGGGGACTCTAACTATGGCTACACCTTC. Translated, it gives CASSPGDSNYGYTF.